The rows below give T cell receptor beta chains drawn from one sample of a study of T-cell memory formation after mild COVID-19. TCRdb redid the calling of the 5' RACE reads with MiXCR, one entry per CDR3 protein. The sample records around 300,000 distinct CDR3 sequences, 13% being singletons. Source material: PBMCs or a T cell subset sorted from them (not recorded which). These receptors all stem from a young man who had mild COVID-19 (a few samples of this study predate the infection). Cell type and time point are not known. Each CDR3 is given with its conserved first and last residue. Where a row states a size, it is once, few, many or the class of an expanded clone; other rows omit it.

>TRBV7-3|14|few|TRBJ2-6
CASSRASGANVLTF
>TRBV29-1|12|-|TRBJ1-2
CSVELGTYGYTF
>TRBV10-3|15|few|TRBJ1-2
CAISESHRGESGYTF
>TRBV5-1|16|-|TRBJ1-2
CASSPRTGNPSYGYTF
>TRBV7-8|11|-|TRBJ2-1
CASTNGRGQFF
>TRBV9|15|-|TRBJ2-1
CASSVGFLGGNEQFF
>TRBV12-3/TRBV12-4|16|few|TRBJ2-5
CASSDLTSGDRETQYF
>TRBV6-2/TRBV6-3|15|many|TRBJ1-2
CASSQGTGANYGYTF
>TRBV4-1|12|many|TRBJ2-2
CASSRGTGELFF
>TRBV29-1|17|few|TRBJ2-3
CSVEDPASGGVSDTQYF
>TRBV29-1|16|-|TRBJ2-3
CSVEVWDRGGTDTQYF
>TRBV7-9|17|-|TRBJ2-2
CASRSGTGTSRTGELFF
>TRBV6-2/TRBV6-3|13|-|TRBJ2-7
CASSYSTGVEQYF
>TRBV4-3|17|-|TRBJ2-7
CASSRVMTGTGSYEQYF
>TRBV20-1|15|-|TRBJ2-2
CSARDPGRGTGELFF
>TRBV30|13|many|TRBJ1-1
CAWSVGQNTEAFF
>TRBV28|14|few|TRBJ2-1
CASSFGTLTGEQFF
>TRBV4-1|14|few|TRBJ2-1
CASSLGTRPGKQFF
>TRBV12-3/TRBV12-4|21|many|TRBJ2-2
CASSLRPRLATLLPNTGELFF
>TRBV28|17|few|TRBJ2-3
CASSPARGAGGLDTQYF
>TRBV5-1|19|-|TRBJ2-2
CASSLDFFLRGGKTGELFF
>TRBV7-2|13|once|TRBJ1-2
CASSPAVDYGYTF
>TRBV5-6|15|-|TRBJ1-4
CASSLGGQGWEKLFF
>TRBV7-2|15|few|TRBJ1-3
CASSLEGALGNTIYF
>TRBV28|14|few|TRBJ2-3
CASSLTETRNTQYF
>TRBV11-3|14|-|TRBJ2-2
CASRKSGGTGELFF
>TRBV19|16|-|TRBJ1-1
CASSEAGRRWNTEAFF
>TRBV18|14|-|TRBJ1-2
CASSPRTVGYGYTF
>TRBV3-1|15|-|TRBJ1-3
CASSQDITGGYTIYF
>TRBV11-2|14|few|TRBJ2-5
CASSFGRLQETQYF
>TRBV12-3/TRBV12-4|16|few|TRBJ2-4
CASSLGGFLAKNIQYF
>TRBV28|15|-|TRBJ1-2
CASSLSPTRFYGYTF
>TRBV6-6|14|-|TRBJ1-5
CASSTSAGYQPQHF
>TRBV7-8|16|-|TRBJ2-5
CASSPRDRGWGETQYF
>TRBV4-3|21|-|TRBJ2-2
CASSQDHAASGLITGTGELFF
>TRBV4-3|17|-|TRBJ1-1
CASSQERGDRADTEAFF
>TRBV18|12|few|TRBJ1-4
CASSRASEKLFF
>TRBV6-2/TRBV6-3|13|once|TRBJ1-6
CASSSGRTSPLHF
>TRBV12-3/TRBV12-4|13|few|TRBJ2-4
CASRGQGENIQYF
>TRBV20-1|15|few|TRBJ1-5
CSAQDHSFSNQPQHF
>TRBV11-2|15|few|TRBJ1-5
CASSPGQGRNQPQHF
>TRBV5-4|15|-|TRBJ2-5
CASSRTSGPQETQYF
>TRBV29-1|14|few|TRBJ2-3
CSVVPSGVGDTQYF
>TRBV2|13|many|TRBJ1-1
CASSELEDTEAFF
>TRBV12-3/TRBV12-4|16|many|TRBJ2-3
CASSRTSGGGTDTQYF
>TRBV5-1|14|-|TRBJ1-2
CASSLEGSNYGYTF
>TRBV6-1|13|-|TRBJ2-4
CASTRGGQDIQYF
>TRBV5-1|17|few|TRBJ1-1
CASSSPRVGTPNTEAFF
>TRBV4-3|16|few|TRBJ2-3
CASSQDPAGITDTQYF
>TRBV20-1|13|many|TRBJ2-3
CSASPDPVDTQYF
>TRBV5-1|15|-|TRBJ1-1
CASSAGTGGSTEAFF
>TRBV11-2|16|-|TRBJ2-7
CASSLGPAGGPYEQYF
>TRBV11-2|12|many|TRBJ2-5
CASRRVGETQYF
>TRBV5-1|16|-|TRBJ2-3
CASSLVIAGGTDTQYF
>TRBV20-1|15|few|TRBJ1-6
CSALEVGQADSPLHF
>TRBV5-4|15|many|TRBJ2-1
CASSLSQGSYNEQFF
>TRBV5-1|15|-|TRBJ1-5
CASSQGEISNQPQHF